A selection of T cell receptor beta chains follows, all from one sample in a study of cytomegalovirus exposure and HLA in healthy donors. Sequencing used immunoSEQ multiplex PCR; TCRdb keeps in-frame clones, though not all of them. The sample records about 120,000 clones, about 74% being singletons. Material: PBMCs. These receptors all stem from a man aged 25-45 years in good health and CMV-seropositive. Each CDR3 is given with its conserved first and last residue. The D gene is left open where the match is weak. Clone size appears in some rows only: once, few, many, or a class for an expanded clone.

clone_size j_call v_call d_call cdr3_aa cdr3_nt
- TRBJ2-7 TRBV19 TRBD1 CASSSIPGQGASEQYF TGTGCCAGTAGTTCTATTCCAGGACAGGGGGCCTCCGAGCAGTACTTC
- TRBJ2-7 TRBV2 - CASRTGTRSSYEQYF TGTGCCAGCAGGACCGGGACTCGAAGCTCCTACGAGCAGTACTTC
- TRBJ2-1 TRBV29-1 TRBD1 CSAYGQGSSYNEQFF TGCAGCGCGTACGGACAGGGGAGCTCCTACAATGAGCAGTTCTTC
few TRBJ1-1 TRBV10-3 - CAIMSEMNTEAFF TGTGCCATCATGAGTGAGATGAACACTGAAGCTTTCTTT
- TRBJ1-5 TRBV30 - CAWDYGRMSNQPQHF TGTGCCTGGGATTACGGCAGGATGAGCAATCAGCCCCAGCATTTT
- TRBJ2-3 TRBV27 - CASSLRGGGASTDTQYF TGTGCCAGCAGTTTACGTGGAGGGGGGGCGAGCACAGATACGCAGTATTTT
- TRBJ1-2 TRBV5-4 TRBD1 CASSPRGGYGYPF TGTGCCAGCAGCCCCAGAGGGGGCTATGGCTACCCCTTC
- TRBJ2-2 TRBV7-8 - CASRWARAGELFF TGTGCCAGCAGGTGGGCCAGGGCCGGGGAGCTGTTTTTT
- TRBJ2-3 TRBV9 TRBD2 CASSGTSGGPSTDTQYF TGTGCCAGCAGCGGGACTAGCGGGGGCCCTAGCACAGATACGCAGTATTTT
- TRBJ2-5 TRBV7-9 - CSSSLGAETQYF TGTTCCAGCAGCTTAGGGGCCGAGACCCAGTACTTC
- TRBJ1-5 TRBV6-5 - CASGGGGSNQPQHF TGTGCCAGTGGGGGGGGAGGGAGCAATCAGCCCCAGCATTTT
few TRBJ1-2 TRBV29-1 - CSVERAGNYGYTF TGCAGCGTTGAAAGGGCGGGCAACTATGGCTACACCTTC
- TRBJ1-6 TRBV2 - CASSALGGLRSPLHF TGTGCCAGCAGCGCCCTCGGGGGGCTTCGGTCACCCCTCCACTTT
- TRBJ1-6 TRBV19 - CASTPRAASPLHF TGTGCCAGCACCCCCAGGGCTGCTTCACCCCTCCACTTT
once TRBJ1-1 TRBV27 TRBD1 CASSPGTGYAEAFF TGTGCCAGCAGTCCTGGGACAGGGTATGCTGAAGCTTTCTTT
few TRBJ1-2 TRBV4-1 - CASSLITTGNYGYTF TGCGCCAGCAGCCTAATTACCACAGGGAACTATGGCTACACCTTC